Presented here are 9 T cell receptor beta chains from one specimen sequenced in a study of patients and donors after allogeneic stem cell transplantation. TCRdb redid the calling of the RT-PCR reads with MiXCR, one entry per CDR3 protein. Of approximately 150,000 distinct CDR3 sequences listed, 30% are singletons. The sequencing input was blood, either unsorted or a sorted T cell fraction (not recorded which). Receptors originate from a human donor who was either an allogeneic HSCT recipient or a stem cell or donor lymphocyte infusion donor (not recorded which). It is not recorded whose cells these are; they may come from a transplant donor.

This clonotype came up a few times. This chain links TRBV5-1 with TRBJ2-7; a weak D match, TRBD2 (6 bases). V gave up 1 base and J gave up 6 bases, with 11 bases separating them. The CDR3 has 13 amino acids. Germline-derived CDR1 and CDR2 are SGHRS and YFSETQ. As DNA, the CDR3 is TGCGCCAGCAGCTTGAACGGGACTCCCGAGCAGTACTTC. Its translation: CASSLNGTPEQYF.

The V call is TRBV11-3, the J call TRBJ2-1; maybe TRBD2 (6 bases). Trimming left V 1 base short and J 7 bases short, with 14 bases between. This CDR3 is built from 15 residues. Germline CDR1 SGHNT, CDR2 YENEEA. CDR3 DNA: TGTGCCAGCAGCTTAGGGTGGCGGGATACAAATGAGCAGTTCTTC. It encodes CASSLGWRDTNEQFF. Full variable domain (rest looked up from reference TRBV11-3 and TRBJ2-1): EAGVVQSPRYKIIEKKQPVAFWCNPISGHNTLYWYLQNLGQGPELLIRYENEEAVDDSQLPKDRFSAERLKGVDSTLKIQPAELGDSAVYLCASSLGWRDTNEQFFGPGTRLTVL.

The chain is built from TRBV28 and TRBJ1-1; 7 bases match TRBD1. With 6 bases clipped from V and 1 base from J, the junction kept 8 bases outside the gene matches. Germline CDR1 is MDHEN and CDR2 is SYDVKM. The CDR3 extends over 15 amino acids. The CDR3 protein is CASSPPAGGNTEAFF. The CDR3 bases are TGTGCCAGCAGCCCCCCAGCAGGGGGGAACACTGAAGCTTTCTTT.

This chain joins TRBV4-3 and TRBJ2-3; 7 positions agree with TRBD2. From germline, CDR1 is LGHNA and CDR2 YSLEER. The V gene end was trimmed by 6 bases and the J gene end by 2 bases; junction bases not matched to a gene: 5. The CDR3 sequence is 14 residues long. The CDR3 bases are TGCGCCAGCAGGGAGCGGGGATACACAGATACGCAGTATTTT. It translates to CASRERGYTDTQYF.

This clonotype was seen only a few times. The chain links TRBV12-3 or TRBV12-4 to TRBJ2-5; 7 bases are shared with TRBD1. The CDR3 consists of 16 residues. The V segment lost 2 bases and the J segment 1 base; nucleotides outside the gene matches: 7. CDR3 sequence reads: CASSLRGPKAQETQYF. In DNA form, the CDR3 reads TGTGCCAGCAGTTTAAGGGGGCCGAAGGCCCAAGAGACCCAGTACTTC.

The genes are TRBV24-1 and TRBJ1-2, with unresolved D. In germline, CDR1 is KGHDR, CDR2 SFDVKD. V lost 5 bases, J lost 7 bases, and 13 bases lay in between. The CDR3 is 13 amino acids. DNA for the CDR3: TGTGCCACCAGTGTAGGAGGGCAGGCTGGCTACACCTTC. As protein: CATSVGGQAGYTF.

In this sample, this clonotype turned up many times. The rearrangement links TRBV20-1 to TRBJ2-1; no definite D call. The V end lost 0 bases, the J end lost 1 base, and 10 bases lay between the germline ends. The germline V gene has CDR1 DFQATT and CDR2 SNEGSKA (reference sequence). This CDR3 spans 15 amino acids. DNA for the CDR3: TGCAGTGCTAGAGAGGCGCCTATATCCTACAATGAGCAGTTCTTC. Its protein is CSAREAPISYNEQFF.

V and J are TRBV7-2 and TRBJ1-5; no clear D gene. The V end lost 2 bases, the J end lost 2 bases, and 7 bases lay between the germline ends. Germline CDR1 SGHTA, CDR2 FQGNSA. The CDR3 totals 14 residues. The CDR3 DNA follows: TGTGCCAGCAGCTTATCCTCACGCAATCAGCCCCAGCATTTT. Translated, it gives CASSLSSRNQPQHF. Full variable domain (remainder filled in from reference TRBV7-2 and TRBJ1-5): GAGVSQSPSNKVTEKGKDVELRCDPISGHTALYWYRQSLGQGLEFLIYFQGNSAPDKSGLPSDRFSAERTGGSVSTLTIQRTQQEDSAVYLCASSLSSRNQPQHFGDGTRLSIL.

This clonotype was observed a few times. This chain joins TRBV20-1 and TRBJ1-4; TRBD1 agrees at 7 bases. Germline-derived CDR1 and CDR2 are DFQATT and SNEGSKA (reference sequence). The V segment lost 2 bases and the J segment 16 bases; nucleotides outside the gene matches: 16. The CDR3 extends over 14 amino acids. CDR3: CSARFSHDRAPSFF. In DNA, the CDR3 is TGCAGTGCTAGATTCTCCCACGACAGGGCCCCCTCGTTTTTT.